Listed here are 3 T cell receptor beta chains from one sample, sequenced in a study of CD8 T cells in Susac syndrome. RNA was extracted with the RNeasy kit, and a quantity of about 0.45 to 1 ug was reverse transcribed using random hexamers. MiXCR was run by TCRdb on the immunoSEQ multiplex PCR reads, yielding one entry per CDR3 protein. The sample lists roughly 200,000 distinct CDR3 sequences; around 96% were seen once. Sequenced sample: CD4+ T cells from PBMCs. The source of these receptors is a human donor in good health.

The chain couples TRBV5-1 to TRBJ2-7; TRBD1 matches 9 bases. The V gene end was trimmed by 4 bases and the J gene end by 1 base; junction bases not matched to a gene: 6. The CDR3 has 15 amino acids. Germline V gene data show CDR1 as SGHRS and CDR2 as YFSETQ. The CDR3 nucleotides read TGCGCCAGCAGCCCAGGACAGGGGCCGTCCTACGAGCAGTACTTC. Protein: CASSPGQGPSYEQYF.

The rearrangement uses TRBV6-5 and TRBJ1-1, with a weak D call TRBD1 (6 bases). The V and J ends lost 5 bases and 0 bases respectively, with 10 bases between them. The germline gives CDR1 MNHEY, CDR2 SVGAGI. CDR3 length: 14 amino acids. CDR3 sequence (DNA): TGTGCCAGCAGTCGAGACAGGATGAACACTGAAGCTTTCTTT. It is translated as CASSRDRMNTEAFF.

V is TRBV5-1 and J is TRBJ2-6; no clear D. The CDR3 totals 16 residues. In germline, CDR1 is SGHRS, CDR2 YFSETQ. Trimming took off 2 bases at V and 0 bases at J, with 9 bases between the two ends. The CDR3 nucleotides are TGCGCCAGCAGCTTACTTCAGTTCTCTGGGGCCAACGTCCTGACTTTC. Its protein product is CASSLLQFSGANVLTF.